The sequence of this T cell receptor (beta chain) was determined in a study of Ad26.COV2.S vaccination and SARS-CoV-2 variants. Across the study: Ad26.COV2.S was injected intramuscularly once or twice, 56 days apart.

TCRdb's table, derived via immunoSEQ multiplex PCR, lists solely in-frame clones and lacks some. The sample gives 300,000 to 400,000 clones, 70% to 90% of which show up once; 2.5% to 3.5% is in the top ten. Indicated treatment: around 19 received Ad26.COV2.S at low or high dose, single or two shots; about five received placebo; per-sample allocation not given. Vaccine and placebo recipients were sampled on day 63 after the first injection. At a Boston site, the person donating was an adult of 18-55 years. An Ad26 vector expressing Wuhan-strain SARS-CoV-2 spike constituted the vaccine. Sequencing used peripheral blood, obtained in a trial of Ad26.COV2.S vaccine versus placebo. The source of this sequence is a person between 18 and 59 years old who received the Ad26.COV2.S COVID-19 vaccine or a placebo.

The CDR3 DNA sequence: TGTGCCAGCAGCTTACCACCAGGGAGGGCCTCCTACAATGAGCAGTTCTTC. Amino acids: CASSLPPGRASYNEQFF. The gene calls are TRBV7-8 and TRBJ2-1; 7 nucleotides line up with TRBD2. V shed 2 bases and J 0 bases; nucleotides not matched to a gene: 7. This CDR3 region has 17 residues. Looked up from germline, CDR1 is SGHVS and CDR2 is FQNEAQ.